The sequence of this TCR beta chain was determined in a study of Graves' ophthalmopathy and Graves' hyperthyroidism. As for the study in general: Ophthalmopathy not arising within 18 months of follow-up defined hyperthyroidism as stable.

RNA served as the template for amplifying TCR beta CDR3 regions. An opening RT-PCR round employed HTBI primers and preceded a second-round multiplex PCR. TCRdb used MiXCR to reprocess the multiplex PCR reads, holding one entry per CDR3 protein. Of roughly 600,000 distinct CDR3 sequences in the sample, about 40% were seen once. The study's findings and limits: From stable hyperthyroidism, ophthalmopathy was separated by a 13-signature model with 85% to 90% sensitivity and under 84% specificity.

Of note for this clonotype: Its antigen is unknown. One end of the junction is discordant with germline, which a read error may explain.

The TCR was taken from an adult man with Graves' hyperthyroidism. Material: peripheral blood or thyroid tissue (not recorded which).

DNA for the CDR3: TGTGCCAGCAACTTAAGCTCCTACGAGCAGTACTTC. Residues: CASNLSSYEQYF. The gene calls are TRBV7-3 and TRBJ2-7; no clear D gene. CDR1 and CDR2 (germline): SGHTA, FQGTGA. This CDR3 comprises 12 residues.